Below are 18 T cell receptor beta chains sequenced from a single sample in a study of blood T cell repertoires in COVID-19. Repertoires were generated with immunoSEQ multiplex PCR, while TCRdb's copy carries only in-frame clones and drops some. The sample has 60,000 to 75,000 clones, approximately 85% seen once; the top ten hold around 40%. Input material: peripheral blood. The receptors stem from a woman aged 80 or older with active or convalescent COVID-19.

The rearrangement joins TRBV27 to TRBJ1-5, with TRBD1 matching over 8 bases. The trim removed 6 bases at V and 0 bases at J, leaving 7 bases unmatched. Germline V gene lookup returns CDR1 MNHEY and CDR2 SMNVEV (reference sequence). The CDR3 runs to 16 residues. The CDR3 DNA follows: TGTGCCAGCAGCCTAGGGACAGGCCCTAGCAATCAGCCCCAGCATTTT. Encoded protein: CASSLGTGPSNQPQHF.

Here the CDR3 DNA reads TGCGCCAGCAGCTCACGTCCCGGGACTAGCGGGGGGGGCACAGATACGCAGTATTTT. It codes for CASSSRPGTSGGGTDTQYF. The gene calls are TRBV5-1 and TRBJ2-3, with TRBD2 identical over 16 bases. In germline, CDR1 is SGHRS, CDR2 YFSETQ. V lost 3 bases and J lost 1; bases outside the gene matches: 8. The CDR3 runs to 19 residues.

The rearrangement joins TRBV5-5 to TRBJ2-5; no clear D gene. The V gene's germline CDR1 is SGHKS and CDR2 YYEKEE (reference sequence). The V gene lost 0 bases and the J gene lost 3 bases, with 6 bases spanning the gap. The CDR3 runs 13 residues. CDR3 nucleotide sequence: TGTGCCAGCAGCTTGGGGGCAGAAGAGACCCAGTACTTC. Its protein is CASSLGAEETQYF.

The CDR3 loop reads CASSTGTGVFSGANVLTF. CDR3 DNA: TGTGCCAGCAGTACCGGGACAGGGGTCTTCTCTGGGGCCAACGTCCTGACTTTC. The chain carries TRBV5-6 and TRBJ2-6; 10 nucleotides line up with TRBD1. The CDR3 extends over 18 amino acids. V dropped 5 bases and J dropped 0; count of bases not matched to a gene: 8. Germline V gene lookup returns CDR1 SGHDT and CDR2 YYEEEE.

The V gene is TRBV20-1, the J gene TRBJ1-6; D gene uncertain. This CDR3 contains 14 residues. CDR1 DFQATT and CDR2 SNEGSKA come from the germline V gene (reference sequence). The V and J ends lost 3 bases and 4 bases respectively, with 10 bases between them. CDR3 bases: TGCAGTGCTAGTTGGGAGGGTTATAATTCACCCCTCCACTTT. Its translation is CSASWEGYNSPLHF.

This rearrangement joins TRBV3-1 (or the pseudogene TRBV3-2) to TRBJ2-3, with D possibly TRBD2 on 6 matching bases. The V and J ends lost 4 bases and 0 bases respectively, with 14 bases between them. Per germline, CDR1 LGHDT and CDR2 YNNKEL (reference sequence). The CDR3 runs 16 residues. The CDR3 spells CASSLYFGGSTDTQYF. The CDR3 DNA is TGTGCCAGCAGCCTCTATTTCGGGGGAAGCACAGATACGCAGTATTTT.

This rearrangement joins TRBV7-9 to TRBJ2-3, with 8 bases aligning to TRBD2. Germline CDR1 is SEHNR and CDR2 is FQNEAQ (reference sequence). After removal of 8 bases from V and 4 bases from J, the junction contained 11 bases not matched to a gene. This CDR3 is 15 amino acids long. The CDR3 protein is CASLLAGGSADTQYF. CDR3 DNA sequence: TGTGCCAGCCTACTCGCGGGGGGTTCGGCAGATACGCAGTATTTT.

V is TRBV9 and J is TRBJ1-2; 9 nucleotides align to TRBD1. Trimming cost V 4 bases and J 13 bases; bases outside gene matches: 8. CDR3 length: 12 residues. Germline V gene data show CDR1 as SGDLS and CDR2 as YYNGEE. The CDR3 loop reads CASSPRDRATTF. The CDR3 region has the DNA TGTGCCAGCAGCCCCCGGGACAGGGCTACCACCTTC.

The chain is built from TRBV27 and TRBJ1-1; 8 nucleotides align to TRBD1. J gave up 0 bases and V 6 bases, and 12 bases lay outside the gene matches. The CDR3 has 17 amino acids. The germline gives CDR1 MNHEY, CDR2 SMNVEV (reference sequence). The CDR3 reads CASRVQGVENMNTEAFF. The CDR3 nucleotides read TGTGCCAGCAGGGTACAGGGGGTTGAGAACATGAACACTGAAGCTTTCTTT.

This clone appeared a single time. V is TRBV15 and J is TRBJ1-2; 7 nucleotides match TRBD1. V dropped 4 bases and J dropped 4; count of bases not matched to a gene: 6. Germline-derived CDR1 and CDR2 are LNHNV and YYDKDF (reference sequence). The CDR3 contains 14 residues. CDR3 protein: CATSINRGSYGYTF. The DNA of the CDR3 is TGTGCCACCAGCATTAACAGGGGCTCCTATGGCTACACCTTC.

This sequence joins TRBV6-5 and TRBJ1-4, with D uncertain. Germline values: CDR1 MNHEY, CDR2 SVGAGI. V shed 2 bases and J shed 0 bases, with 7 bases lying between them. The CDR3 covers 15 residues. In nucleotides, the CDR3 is TGTGCCAGCAGTTACGCGAGGGCAACTAATGAAAAACTGTTTTTT. Amino acid sequence: CASSYARATNEKLFF.

This clone was recorded a few times. This chain uses TRBV6-6 with TRBJ1-2, with D maybe TRBD1 (5 bases). Between the trimmed V and J ends, which lost 5 bases and 1 base, there was a span of 14 bases. The CDR3 sequence is 15 residues long. The V gene's germline CDR1 is MNHNY and CDR2 SVGAGI (reference sequence). In DNA, the CDR3 is TGTGCCAGCAGTCGGTCTTCGACAGATAACTATGGCTACACCTTC. It yields the protein CASSRSSTDNYGYTF.

V gene TRBV7-9 combines with J gene TRBJ1-2, with TRBD1 matching 7 bases. Germline CDR1 is SEHNR and CDR2 is FQNEAQ (reference sequence). This CDR3 comprises 16 residues. Trimming removed 1 base from V and 4 bases from J; junction bases left unmatched: 9. The CDR3 DNA follows: TGTGCCAGCAGCTTAGGTGGAGGGGGCGCTGGCTATGGCTACACCTTC. Amino acid sequence: CASSLGGGGAGYGYTF.

The rearrangement links TRBV28 to TRBJ1-6; D possibly corresponds to TRBD1 (5 bases). V was trimmed by 8 bases and J by 13 bases, leaving 21 bases between them. The CDR3 length is 14 residues. Germline assignment: CDR1 MDHEN and CDR2 SYDVKM. CDR3 nucleotides: TGTGCCAGCGTCCGTGGCAGGGAAGTTAGGCCCCTCCACTTT. It is translated as CASVRGREVRPLHF.

This sequence joins TRBV11-1 and TRBJ1-1; tentatively, D is TRBD1 (5 bases). Germline assignment: CDR1 SGHAT and CDR2 FQDESV (reference sequence). Trimming shortened V by 5 bases and J by 1 base, and 11 bases separated the two germline ends. The CDR3 sequence is 14 residues long. This CDR3 reads CASSRDSKNTEAFF. The CDR3 coding sequence is TGTGCCAGCAGCCGCGACAGCAAGAACACTGAAGCTTTCTTT.

The J gene is TRBJ1-3, the V gene TRBV28; weak D call: TRBD1 (6 bases). Germline V gene lookup returns CDR1 MDHEN and CDR2 SYDVKM. The V end lost 6 bases, the J end lost 2 bases, and 14 bases lay between the germline ends. The length of the CDR3 is 15 residues. CDR3 region: CASSVQGTAGNTIYF. The CDR3 DNA is TGTGCCAGCAGCGTACAGGGCACTGCTGGAAACACCATATATTTT.

The chain links TRBV9 to TRBJ2-6; D is perhaps TRBD1 (6 bases). The CDR3 has 15 amino acids. Germline V gives CDR1 SGDLS, CDR2 YYNGEE. V gave up 5 bases and J gave up 2 bases, with 11 bases separating them. CDR3 bases: TGTGCCAGCAGACAGGGCCCAACTGGGGCCAACGTCCTGACTTTC. Its translation: CASRQGPTGANVLTF.

V and J are TRBV2 and TRBJ2-5; 12 positions match TRBD1. The CDR3 runs to 15 residues. Germline CDR1 is SNHLY and CDR2 is FYNNEI. Trimming cost V 6 bases and J 6 bases; bases outside gene matches: 8. The CDR3 DNA is TGTGCCAGCAGGGCCCCGGGACAGGGGGCGAAGACCCAGTACTTC. It codes for CASRAPGQGAKTQYF.